A selection of T cell receptor beta chains follows, all from one sample in a study of control samples from healthy donors and cancer patients. This table comes from immunoSEQ multiplex PCR, and its TCRdb copy is limited to in-frame clones, with some not included. The table shows 90,000 to 110,000 clones, with roughly nine tenths occurring only once. Sequenced sample: blood. Receptor source: a human donor in good health. The donor label of this sample is uncertain. Each CDR3 is given with its conserved first and last residue. Fields, in order: D gene, J gene, clone size, V gene, CDR3 protein. The D gene is left open where the match is weak. The size entry is marked missing in some rows and otherwise reads once, few, many or a size class.

. TRBJ1-4 . TRBV3-1/TRBV3-2 CASSQRQSGLNEKLFF
. TRBJ1-2 . TRBV5-1 CASSSNGGEGRYTF
. TRBJ2-3 . TRBV19 CASNLRGTDTQYF
. TRBJ1-2 . TRBV2 CASSEGYGYTF
TRBD2 TRBJ2-1 . TRBV5-1 CASRPLAGNSYNEQFF
. TRBJ1-6 . TRBV10-1 CASSDGRGGNSPLHF
. TRBJ2-7 . TRBV11-2 CASSLNALGEQYF
TRBD1 TRBJ2-7 . TRBV7-9 CASSLAFYGQGSYEQYF
TRBD1 TRBJ2-1 . TRBV19 CASSPGQGYNEQFF
TRBD1 TRBJ2-1 . TRBV5-1 CASSSGTGGKDEQFF
. TRBJ2-2 . TRBV6-2/TRBV6-3 CASSQSRAANTGELFF
. TRBJ1-2 . TRBV29-1 CSAGTRYGYTF
. TRBJ2-5 . TRBV5-1 CASSFNGGETQYF
. TRBJ1-5 . TRBV19 CASSTDRYSNQPQHF
. TRBJ2-3 . TRBV30 CAWSAALPLGDTQYF
. TRBJ2-2 . TRBV5-1 CASSEGAGTGELFF
. TRBJ2-1 . TRBV28 CASSFFDEQFF
. TRBJ2-7 . TRBV6-5 CASSYSTGTYEQYF
TRBD2 TRBJ2-1 . TRBV5-4 CASSLTSGGHNEQFF
. TRBJ1-3 few TRBV4-3 CASSQAGSSGNTIYF
TRBD1 TRBJ2-6 . TRBV5-1 CASSLDPQGAAGANVLTF
. TRBJ1-1 . TRBV5-1 CASSLGPGNTEAFF
. TRBJ2-2 . TRBV6-1 CASSGSAWDNTGELFF
. TRBJ2-3 . TRBV24-1 CATSDFRAGRDTQYF
. TRBJ2-2 . TRBV27 CASSFQKAGFTGELFF
TRBD1 TRBJ2-1 . TRBV5-1 CASMKGQGSYNEQFF
TRBD1 TRBJ1-2 . TRBV6-5 CATGQGRFKGYTF
. TRBJ1-5 . TRBV7-2 CASSLGARVFNQPQHF
. TRBJ2-7 . TRBV5-6 CASSLGFTEQYF
TRBD1 TRBJ1-2 . TRBV6-6 CASSGQGVNYGYTF